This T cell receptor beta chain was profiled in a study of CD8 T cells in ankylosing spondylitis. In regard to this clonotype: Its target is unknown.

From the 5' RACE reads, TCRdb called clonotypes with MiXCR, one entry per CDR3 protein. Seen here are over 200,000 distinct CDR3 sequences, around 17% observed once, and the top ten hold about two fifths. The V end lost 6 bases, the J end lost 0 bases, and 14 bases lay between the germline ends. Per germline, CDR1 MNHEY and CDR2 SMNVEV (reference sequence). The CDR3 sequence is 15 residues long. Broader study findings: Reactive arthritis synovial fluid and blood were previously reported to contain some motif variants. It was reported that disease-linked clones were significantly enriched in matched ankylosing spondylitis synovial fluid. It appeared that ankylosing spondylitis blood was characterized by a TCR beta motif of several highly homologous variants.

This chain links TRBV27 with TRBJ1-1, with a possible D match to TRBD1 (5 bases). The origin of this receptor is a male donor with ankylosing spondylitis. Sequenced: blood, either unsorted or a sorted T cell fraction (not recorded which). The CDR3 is CASRLWGSMNTEAFF. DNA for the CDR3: TGTGCCAGCAGATTGTGGGGGAGCATGAACACTGAAGCTTTCTTT.